These 5 T cell receptor beta chains originate from one sample sequenced in a study of immune reconstitution after stem cell transplant in scleroderma. TCRdb reprocessed the RT-PCR reads with MiXCR, giving one entry per CDR3 protein. The table lists 1,500 to 2,000 distinct CDR3 sequences, 3% to 4% of them singletons, with approximately 15% in the top ten. This sample was obtained before or after autologous hematopoietic stem cell transplantation (not recorded which). These receptors came from a male donor with systemic sclerosis.

By share, this clonotype counts as medium-sized. The chain uses TRBV11-2 and TRBJ2-1; 7 nucleotides align to TRBD2. Germline CDR1 SGHAT, CDR2 FQNNGV. CDR3 length: 13 amino acids. J gave up 10 bases and V 5 bases, and 8 bases lay outside the gene matches. CDR3 nucleotides: TGTGCCAGCAGCGTGCGCGGGAGTCTAGAGCAGTTCTTC. Encoded protein: CASSVRGSLEQFF. Supplemented by reference TRBV11-2 and TRBJ2-1, the full variable domain reads EAGVAQSPRYKIIEKRQSVAFWCNPISGHATLYWYQQILGQGPKLLIQFQNNGVVDDSQLPKDRFSAERLKGVDSTLKIQPAKLEDSAVYLCASSVRGSLEQFFGPGTRLTVL.

In this sample, this clonotype is medium-sized (0.01 to 0.1%). This chain uses TRBV29-1 with TRBJ1-1, with D perhaps TRBD1 (5 bases). There are 12 residues in the CDR3. CDR1 and CDR2 from the germline V gene are SQVTM and ANQGSEA. Trimming stripped 4 bases from V and 8 bases from J, with 14 bases between. The CDR3 coding sequence is TGCAGCGTTGGGTGGGCACAGGCAGAAGCTTTCTTT. Translated, it gives CSVGWAQAEAFF.

By share of the sample, this clonotype is hyperexpanded. The rearrangement joins TRBV6-5 to TRBJ1-2; D might be TRBD1 (6 bases). CDR1 MNHEY and CDR2 SVGAGI come from the germline V gene. Trimming cost V 6 bases and J 8 bases, with 16 bases left between them. This CDR3 is 13 amino acids long. The CDR3 reads CASRIQGFGGYTF. Written as DNA, the CDR3 is TGTGCCAGCAGAATACAGGGTTTTGGCGGCTACACCTTC.

Judged by abundance, this clonotype is medium-sized. The chain uses TRBV7-2 and TRBJ2-3; D is perhaps TRBD2 (5 bases). This CDR3 spans 13 amino acids. V was trimmed by 4 bases and J by 5 bases, leaving 10 bases between them. The germline V gene encodes CDR1 SGHTA and CDR2 FQGNSA. CDR3 DNA sequence: TGTGCCAGCAGCTCTCGACTAAAAGATACGCAGTATTTT. Protein: CASSSRLKDTQYF.

Sample share makes this clonotype medium-sized. The chain links TRBV5-1 to TRBJ2-6, with D hard to call. In germline, CDR1 is SGHRS, CDR2 YFSETQ. Trimming removed 2 bases from V and 0 bases from J, with 9 bases in between. The CDR3 runs to 16 residues. CDR3 in DNA: TGCGCCAGCAGCTTTGGCAGGAGCTCTGGGGCCAACGTCCTGACTTTC. It yields the protein CASSFGRSSGANVLTF.